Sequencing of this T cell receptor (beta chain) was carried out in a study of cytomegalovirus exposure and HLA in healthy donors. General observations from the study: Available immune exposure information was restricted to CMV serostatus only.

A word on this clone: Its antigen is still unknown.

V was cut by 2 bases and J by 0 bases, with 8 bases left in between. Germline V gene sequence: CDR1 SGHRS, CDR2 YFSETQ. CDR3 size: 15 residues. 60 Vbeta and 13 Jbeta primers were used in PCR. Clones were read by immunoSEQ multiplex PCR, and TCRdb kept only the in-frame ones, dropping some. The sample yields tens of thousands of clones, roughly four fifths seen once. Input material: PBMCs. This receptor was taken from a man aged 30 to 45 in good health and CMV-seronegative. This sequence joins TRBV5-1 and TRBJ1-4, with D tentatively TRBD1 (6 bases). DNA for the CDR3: TGCGCCAGCAGCTTCCAGGGGACAACTAATGAAAAACTGTTTTTT. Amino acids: CASSFQGTTNEKLFF.